This is a list of T cell receptor beta chains from one sample in a study of blood T cell repertoires in COVID-19. The assay was immunoSEQ multiplex PCR, and TCRdb's table has in-frame clones only and misses some. The sample records approximately 200,000 clones, around 87% being singletons. The sample was peripheral blood. All receptors derive from a woman in her 30s with active or convalescent COVID-19. CDR3s include the opening cysteine and the closing phenylalanine or tryptophan. A D gene is named only where the DNA matches it firmly. Expanded clones get a size class; other rows say once, few or many, or leave the size out.

j_gene,abundance,v_gene,d_gene,CDR3nt,CDR3aa
TRBJ1-2,-,TRBV5-6,TRBD1,TGTGCCAGCAGGCTGACCCAGGGACAGGGGGCCTATGGCTACACCTTC,CASRLTQGQGAYGYTF
TRBJ1-3,-,TRBV18,-,TGTGCCAGCTCACCAGCAGAGGCAATCTCTGGAAACACCATATATTTT,CASSPAEAISGNTIYF
TRBJ1-1,-,TRBV10-3,-,TGTGCCATCAACGATCCCCCGGGCACTGAAGCTTTCTTT,CAINDPPGTEAFF
TRBJ2-1,-,TRBV19,-,TGTGCCAGTAGTACGGGGTTGGGGAATGAGCAGTTCTTC,CASSTGLGNEQFF
TRBJ2-5,-,TRBV7-7,TRBD1,TGTGCTAGCAGCTTACTAATGTACCCCGGGACAGGGCAAGAGACCCAGTACTTC,CASSLLMYPGTGQETQYF
TRBJ1-6,-,TRBV19,TRBD1,TGTGCCAGTAGTATGGGGGACAGGTATAATTCACCCCTCCACTTT,CASSMGDRYNSPLHF
TRBJ1-5,-,TRBV6-5,-,TGTGCCAGCAACAGAGGCAATCAGCCCCAGCATTTT,CASNRGNQPQHF
TRBJ1-5,-,TRBV2,-,TGTGCCAGCGGGCGGGCTTGGGGTCAGCCCCAGCATTTT,CASGRAWGQPQHF
TRBJ2-7,-,TRBV7-9,-,TGTGCCAGCAGCCTAGACTTCTACGAGCAGTACTTC,CASSLDFYEQYF
TRBJ2-7,once,TRBV10-2,TRBD1,TGCGCCAGCAGAGACAGGGGGAGGAGGTACGAGCAGTACTTC,CASRDRGRRYEQYF
TRBJ1-2,-,TRBV19,-,TGTGCCAGTAGTCTTGGACGGGAATCCTATGGCTACACCTTC,CASSLGRESYGYTF
TRBJ2-7,-,TRBV4-2,TRBD1,TGTGCCAGCAGCCCACCGGGACAGGGAGTCTACGAGCAGTACTTC,CASSPPGQGVYEQYF
TRBJ1-2,-,TRBV3-1/TRBV3-2,-,TGTGCCAGCAGCCAGCGTACCCTAGAAGGCTACACCTTC,CASSQRTLEGYTF
TRBJ2-1,-,TRBV9,-,TGTGCCAGCAGCGGCGAGTCTCTCTCCTACAATGAGCAGTTCTTC,CASSGESLSYNEQFF
TRBJ2-5,-,TRBV10-3,TRBD2,TGTGCCACCGCCTATCACTCGACTAGCGGGGTACAAGAGACCCAGTACTTC,CATAYHSTSGVQETQYF
TRBJ2-1,-,TRBV19,TRBD2,TGTGCCAGTAGTACATCCCAGCGGGGGGTCGTCTCCTACAATGAGCAGTTCTTC,CASSTSQRGVVSYNEQFF
TRBJ1-5,-,TRBV7-9,-,TGTGCCAGCAGGGGTCAGGGCCAGCAGCCCCAGCATTTT,CASRGQGQQPQHF
TRBJ2-7,-,TRBV7-9,TRBD1,TGTGCCAGCAGCTTAGGGACAGGGGGTACCTACGAGCAGTACTTC,CASSLGTGGTYEQYF
TRBJ1-3,-,TRBV4-1,TRBD1,TGCGCCAGCAGCCAAACCGGGACAGGGGGCCGCTCTGGAAACACCATATATTTT,CASSQTGTGGRSGNTIYF
TRBJ2-7,-,TRBV5-6,TRBD1,TGTGCCAGCAGCACAGGACAGGGCTCCTACGAGCAGTACTTC,CASSTGQGSYEQYF
TRBJ2-6,once,TRBV28,-,TGTGCCAGCAGCCGAGGGGGACCCTCTGGGGCCAACGTCCTGACTTTC,CASSRGGPSGANVLTF
TRBJ1-1,-,TRBV5-1,-,TGCGCCAGCAGCTCACCCACGGGGGGCAGCACTGAAGCTTTCTTT,CASSSPTGGSTEAFF
TRBJ2-7,-,TRBV2,-,TGTGCCAGCAGTTTTACAGTATTGGTCTACGAGCAGTACTTC,CASSFTVLVYEQYF
TRBJ1-1,-,TRBV27,-,TGTGCCAGCAGTTTGACATTTAACACTGAAGCTTTCTTT,CASSLTFNTEAFF
TRBJ2-7,once,TRBV18,TRBD2,TGTGCCAGCTCTAGGGCGGGAGCGCTCTACGAGCAGTACTTC,CASSRAGALYEQYF
TRBJ1-2,-,TRBV19,-,TGTGCCAGTAGTGCGGGGCTCGATGGCTACACCTTC,CASSAGLDGYTF
TRBJ1-2,-,TRBV29-1,-,TGCAGCGCCGGGGGGGCAGATGTACCGGGAGGAGGCTACACCTTC,CSAGGADVPGGGYTF
TRBJ2-1,-,TRBV13,TRBD2,TGTGCCAGCAGCCCGGGACTAGCGGGAGCGGGAGAGCAGTTCTTC,CASSPGLAGAGEQFF
TRBJ1-6,-,TRBV7-2,TRBD1,TGTGCCAGCACAAGTACGGCAGGGGGCTATAATTCACCCCTCCACTTT,CASTSTAGGYNSPLHF
TRBJ2-3,-,TRBV20-1,TRBD2,TGCAGTGCTAGTCTCTCGCGGGGGGGCTTGGATACGCAGTATTTT,CSASLSRGGLDTQYF
TRBJ2-3,once,TRBV11-3,-,TGTGCCAGCAGCGCGAGCAACGATGGAGATACGCAGTATTTT,CASSASNDGDTQYF
TRBJ1-6,-,TRBV5-4,TRBD1,TGTGCCAGCAGCTCGGACAGGGTGGTACCCCTCCACTTT,CASSSDRVVPLHF
TRBJ1-5,few,TRBV19,-,TGTGCCAGTAGTACCCTTAGTGAGGGGGGGATTCGTCCCCAGCATTTT,CASSTLSEGGIRPQHF
TRBJ2-3,-,TRBV28,-,TGTGCCAGCAGTTTATTTTCCGGGAGAGAGATCACAGATACGCAGTATTTT,CASSLFSGREITDTQYF
TRBJ2-7,-,TRBV6-5,TRBD2,TGTGCCACCAAGGACCTATTCGGACTAGACTACGAGCAGTACTTC,CATKDLFGLDYEQYF
TRBJ2-3,-,TRBV5-1,-,TGCGCCAGCAGCTCTGGACAGTCCACAGATACGCAGTATTTT,CASSSGQSTDTQYF
TRBJ1-1,-,TRBV5-4,-,TGTGCCAGCAGCTACATGAACACTGAAGCTTTCTTT,CASSYMNTEAFF
TRBJ1-2,-,TRBV9,TRBD1,TGTGCCAGCAGCACCCTGACAGGGGGTGTCAACTATGGCTACACCTTC,CASSTLTGGVNYGYTF
TRBJ2-1,-,TRBV24-1,TRBD1,TGTGCCACCAGTGATTTGCCATCCACAGGGGGTGGATGGAATGAGCAGTTCTTC,CATSDLPSTGGGWNEQFF
TRBJ1-2,-,TRBV7-8,-,TGTGCCAGCAGCTTAGACAGGGTAAACTATGGCTACACCTTC,CASSLDRVNYGYTF
TRBJ1-1,once,TRBV5-1,-,TGCGCCAGCAGCCCCATCGAGAGACTCAAGAACACTGAAGCTTTCTTT,CASSPIERLKNTEAFF
TRBJ2-5,-,TRBV6-5,-,TGTGCCAGCCAGCCATTTACAGGACAAGAGACCCAGTACTTC,CASQPFTGQETQYF
TRBJ2-7,-,TRBV4-1,-,TGCGCCAGCAGCCTAACCCCCGGGGGGCCCACCTACGAGCAGTACTTC,CASSLTPGGPTYEQYF
TRBJ2-3,-,TRBV7-9,TRBD1,TGTGCCAGCAGCTTAGCTCCGGGACAGGTCTTTGATACGCAGTATTTT,CASSLAPGQVFDTQYF
TRBJ1-1,few,TRBV10-2,-,TGCGCCAGCAGTGAGGGGGGGGCGTTAACTGAAGCTTTCTTT,CASSEGGALTEAFF